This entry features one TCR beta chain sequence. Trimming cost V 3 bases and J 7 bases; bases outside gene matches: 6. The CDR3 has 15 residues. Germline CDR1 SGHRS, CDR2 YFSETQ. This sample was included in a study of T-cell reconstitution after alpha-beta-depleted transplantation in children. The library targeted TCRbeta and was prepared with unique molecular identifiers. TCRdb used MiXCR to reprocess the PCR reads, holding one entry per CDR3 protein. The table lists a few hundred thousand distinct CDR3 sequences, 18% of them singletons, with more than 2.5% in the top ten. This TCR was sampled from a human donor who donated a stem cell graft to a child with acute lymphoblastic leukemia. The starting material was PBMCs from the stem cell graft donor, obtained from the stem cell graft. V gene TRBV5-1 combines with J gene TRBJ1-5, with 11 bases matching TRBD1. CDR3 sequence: CASSWTGGARQPQHF. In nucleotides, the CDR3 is TGCGCCAGCAGCTGGACAGGGGGCGCGAGACAGCCCCAGCATTTT.